Each of the 23 T cell receptor beta chains below was sequenced from the same sample in a study of blood T cell repertoires in COVID-19. Assay used: immunoSEQ multiplex PCR; TCRdb lists only in-frame clones, some missing. The data contain under 200,000 clones, 79% of them seen just once; the ten biggest clones take up 7.5% to 8.5%. Sequenced input: peripheral blood. Every receptor here comes from a woman aged 60-70 years with COVID-19, enrolled during active disease.

The chain combines TRBV5-1 with TRBJ2-1, with TRBD2 matching 10 bases. This CDR3 region has 14 residues. V shed 4 bases, J shed 6 bases, and the junction held 4 bases outside the gene matches. CDR1 and CDR2 from the germline V gene are SGHRS and YFSETQ. This CDR3 reads CASSAAGGTNEQFF. The CDR3 DNA sequence: TGCGCCAGCAGCGCAGCGGGGGGGACCAATGAGCAGTTCTTC.

The J gene is TRBJ2-7, the V gene TRBV7-2; the match to TRBD1 covers 9 bases. Germline assignment: CDR1 SGHTA and CDR2 FQGNSA. The CDR3 spans 13 residues. Trimming removed 5 bases from V and 6 bases from J; junction bases left unmatched: 5. CDR3 protein: CASSRDRVLEQYF. CDR3 coding DNA: TGTGCCAGCAGCCGGGACAGGGTACTCGAGCAGTACTTC.

The V and J genes are TRBV27 and TRBJ2-2; 10 bases fit TRBD1. Germline V CDR1 and CDR2: MNHEY, SMNVEV (reference sequence). The CDR3 consists of 15 residues. V dropped 4 bases and J dropped 3; count of bases not matched to a gene: 2. As DNA, the CDR3 is TGTGCCAGCAGTTCCGGGACAGGGGACACCGGGGAGCTGTTTTTT. This codes for CASSSGTGDTGELFF.

This chain uses TRBV29-1 with TRBJ2-1; TRBD2 might be the D (6 bases). The V gene lost 6 bases and the J gene lost 5 bases, with 11 bases spanning the gap. This CDR3 has 12 amino acids. CDR1 SQVTM and CDR2 ANQGSEA come from the germline V gene. The CDR3 here is CSVGTVNNEQFF. In nucleotides, the CDR3 is TGCAGCGTGGGGACTGTCAACAATGAGCAGTTCTTC.

The CDR3 DNA reads TGTGCCAGCAGCCCCCGTTCAAGTGGGGCAGGGGGTGAGCTCGATGGCTACACCTTC. It translates to CASSPRSSGAGGELDGYTF. The chain couples TRBV9 to TRBJ1-2; TRBD1 agrees at 7 bases. The CDR3 totals 19 residues. Germline assignment: CDR1 SGDLS and CDR2 YYNGEE. After removal of 4 bases from V and 6 bases from J, the junction contained 24 bases not matched to a gene.

This clone was observed a handful of times. The CDR3 nucleotides are TGTGCCAGCAGCGCGGGACAGCGCACAGATACGCAGTATTTT. Protein: CASSAGQRTDTQYF. V usage is TRBV7-8 and J usage is TRBJ2-3; tentatively, D is TRBD1 (7 bases). CDR3 length: 14 residues. The germline V gene encodes CDR1 SGHVS and CDR2 FQNEAQ. V dropped 5 bases and J dropped 1 base, with 10 bases sitting between them.

The V and J genes are TRBV6-2 or TRBV6-3 and TRBJ2-7, with TRBD1 matching 8 bases. The CDR3 is made up of 14 amino acids. CDR1 is MNHEY and CDR2 is SVGEGT in the germline V gene. CDR3 residues: CASSSGTGGYEQYV. For the CDR3, the DNA is TGTGCCAGCAGTTCTGGGACAGGAGGCTACGAACAGTACGTC.

The chain links TRBV6-5 to TRBJ2-2; 8 positions agree with TRBD1. This CDR3 is built from 15 residues. CDR1 MNHEY and CDR2 SVGAGI come from the germline V gene. V dropped 7 bases and J dropped 2; count of bases not matched to a gene: 6. This CDR3 reads CASNFGQGNTGELFF. The CDR3 bases are TGTGCCAGCAATTTCGGACAGGGCAACACCGGGGAGCTGTTTTTT.

V gene TRBV5-1 combines with J gene TRBJ2-1; 7 positions match TRBD2. Germline V CDR1 and CDR2: SGHRS, YFSETQ. The V gene end was trimmed by 4 bases and the J gene end by 8 bases; junction bases not matched to a gene: 12. This CDR3 has 15 amino acids. CDR3 sequence reads: CASSAIPGLIDEQFF. CDR3 DNA: TGCGCCAGCAGCGCGATTCCGGGACTAATCGATGAGCAGTTCTTC.

On this clone itself: Other DNA sequences in this sample translate to the same CDR3. The chain recombines TRBV5-1 with TRBJ2-5; possible D gene TRBD1, 5 bases. This CDR3 has 14 residues. Trimming shortened V by 0 bases and J by 5 bases, and 11 bases separated the two germline ends. Germline V gives CDR1 SGHRS, CDR2 YFSETQ. CDR3 DNA sequence: TGCGCCAGCAGCTTGGAGGGGCTCGGGGAGACCCAGTACTTC. Its translation is CASSLEGLGETQYF.

This sequence joins TRBV6-4 and TRBJ1-1; D is unresolved. Germline CDR1 and CDR2: MRHNA and SNTAGT. Deletions cut 5 bases from V and 4 bases from J, with 11 bases between. This CDR3 spans 13 amino acids. CDR3 sequence: CASSRISGTEAFF. The CDR3 coding sequence is TGTGCCAGCAGTAGAATCTCGGGCACTGAAGCTTTCTTT.

This clone was seen only once. J is TRBJ1-5 and V is TRBV19, with 8 nucleotides matching TRBD1. Germline V gene lookup returns CDR1 LNHDA and CDR2 SQIVND (reference sequence). Unmatched junction bases numbered 9, after V lost 7 bases and J lost 4 bases. CDR3 length equals 15 residues. The CDR3 sequence: CASTPGTGENQPQHF. The CDR3 region has the DNA TGTGCCAGTACCCCAGGGACAGGTGAAAATCAGCCCCAGCATTTT. The whole variable domain, filled in from reference TRBV19 and TRBJ1-5, reads DGGITQSPKYLFRKEGQNVTLSCEQNLNHDAMYWYRQDPGQGLRLIYYSQIVNDFQKGDIAEGYSVSREKKESFPLTVTSAQKNPTAFYLCASTPGTGENQPQHFGDGTRLSIL.

The rearrangement links TRBV3-1 (or the pseudogene TRBV3-2) to TRBJ2-1, with 13 positions matching TRBD2. Losses at the gene ends were 3 bases for V and 8 bases for J; bases not matched to a gene: 4. Germline V gives CDR1 LGHDT, CDR2 YNNKEL (reference sequence). CDR3 length equals 15 residues. CDR3 DNA: TGTGCCAGCAGCCAGGGACTAGCGGGAACCCATGAGCAGTTCTTC. Translated: CASSQGLAGTHEQFF.

This clone was counted many times. The chain has TRBV6-6 and TRBJ1-3; 9 bases fit TRBD1. V lost 4 bases, J lost 1 base, and 5 bases stayed unmatched. Germline-derived CDR1 and CDR2 are MNHNY and SVGAGI (reference sequence). The CDR3 totals 16 residues. Here the CDR3 reads CASSLGQGRSGNTIYF. The DNA of the CDR3 is TGTGCCAGCAGTTTGGGACAGGGAAGGTCTGGAAACACCATATATTTT.

The rearrangement joins TRBV6-5 to TRBJ1-2, with D possibly being TRBD1 (6 bases). The CDR3 contains 11 residues. The V gene's germline CDR1 is MNHEY and CDR2 SVGAGI. Trimming removed 7 bases at V and 8 bases at J, with 11 bases between. The CDR3 spells CASKDSRGYTF. The CDR3 nucleotides are TGTGCCAGCAAGGACAGCCGGGGCTACACCTTC.

This chain joins TRBV28 and TRBJ2-1; TRBD1 might be the D (6 bases). Germline CDR1 is MDHEN and CDR2 is SYDVKM. The V gene lost 4 bases and the J gene lost 1 base, with 11 bases spanning the gap. This CDR3 region has 15 residues. The CDR3 reads CASSSNRVSYNEQFF. For the CDR3, the DNA is TGTGCCAGCAGTTCCAACAGGGTGTCCTACAATGAGCAGTTCTTC.

V usage is TRBV9 and J usage is TRBJ2-5; 9 bases align to TRBD2. Losses at the gene ends were 0 bases for V and 5 bases for J; bases not matched to a gene: 8. CDR1 and CDR2 from the germline V gene are SGDLS and YYNGEE. The CDR3 is made up of 16 amino acids. As DNA, the CDR3 is TGTGCCAGCAGCGTAGGTCTAGCGGGAAGGGTGGAGACCCAGTACTTC. It yields the protein CASSVGLAGRVETQYF.

This chain's CDR3 is CASSLDRRDRMNTEAFF. CDR3 nucleotide sequence: TGTGCCAGCAGCTTGGATAGGCGGGACCGCATGAACACTGAAGCTTTCTTT. This chain joins TRBV5-4 and TRBJ1-1; maybe TRBD1 (5 bases). Trimming pared 0 bases from V and 0 bases from J, leaving 15 bases between. This CDR3 comprises 17 residues. The germline gives CDR1 SGHNT, CDR2 YYREEE (reference sequence).

The V and J genes are TRBV5-1 and TRBJ2-5; TRBD2 agrees at 7 bases. J was trimmed by 4 bases and V by 0 bases; bases with no gene match: 12. This CDR3 comprises 17 residues. Per the germline V gene, CDR1 is SGHRS and CDR2 is YFSETQ. The CDR3 loop is CASSLGLMGGSPETQYF. As DNA, the CDR3 is TGCGCCAGCAGCTTGGGTTTAATGGGCGGGAGCCCAGAGACCCAGTACTTC.

The CDR3 reads CASSISGGGYTF. The DNA for the CDR3 is TGTGCCAGTAGTATATCAGGGGGCGGCTACACCTTC. The rearrangement uses TRBV19 and TRBJ1-2; TRBD1 matches at 8 bases. V shed 2 bases, J shed 8 bases, and the junction held 1 base outside the gene matches. The CDR3 totals 12 residues. The germline V gene encodes CDR1 LNHDA and CDR2 SQIVND (reference sequence). The complete variable domain, with remaining parts taken from reference TRBV19 and TRBJ1-2, reads DGGITQSPKYLFRKEGQNVTLSCEQNLNHDAMYWYRQDPGQGLRLIYYSQIVNDFQKGDIAEGYSVSREKKESFPLTVTSAQKNPTAFYLCASSISGGGYTFGSGTRLTVV.

V is TRBV10-3 and J is TRBJ1-1; D call uncertain. The CDR3 has 13 amino acids. In germline, CDR1 is ENHRY, CDR2 SYGVKD. V shed 2 bases and J shed 2 bases, with 6 bases lying between them. The CDR3 reads CAISERGNTEAFF. The CDR3, as DNA: TGTGCCATCAGTGAGCGCGGTAACACTGAAGCTTTCTTT.

The chain links TRBV12-3 or TRBV12-4 to TRBJ1-3; D is unclear. The CDR3 contains 13 residues. Trimming removed 4 bases from V and 2 bases from J, with 6 bases in between. The CDR3 coding sequence is TGTGCCAGCAGTTACGGGACTGGAAACACCATATATTTT. This codes for CASSYGTGNTIYF.

The chain links TRBV19 to TRBJ2-7, with TRBD1 identical over 8 bases. There are 15 residues in the CDR3. V shed 7 bases and J 3 bases; nucleotides not matched to a gene: 11. Germline CDR1 reads LNHDA; CDR2 reads SQIVND (reference sequence). The CDR3 region has the DNA TGTGCCAGTACCCCCGGGCAGGGGGCCTTCTACGAGCAGTACTTC. Protein sequence: CASTPGQGAFYEQYF.